Reported below is one T cell receptor (beta chain). What it binds is unknown. The data originate from a study of vaccination and CD4 T cells after COVID-19. The wider study: The convalescents included six males and four females, and among them two were Hispanic while seven were Caucasian. Cells received overlapping spike peptides from SARS-CoV-2, HCoV-NL63, HCoV-OC43 and HCoV-229E as stimulation.

The treatment was: roughly 11-day PBMC culture with coronavirus spike peptide pools or control peptides (ViraFEST assay). Once peptide pools had expanded antigen-specific T cells, ViraFEST sequenced TCRs. It was on days 3 and 7 that half the medium was replaced with fresh IL-2 medium. Cultured CD4+ T cells had their DNA profiled by the Oncomine TCR Beta short-read assay. TCRdb processed the PCR reads anew with MiXCR; each CDR3 protein has one entry. The top ten clones hold approximately 37% of a sample with just under 8,500 distinct CDR3 sequences, 70% of them seen once. The specimen was CD4+ T cells from blood, cultured in vitro. The TCR was taken from a human donor who had recovered from COVID-19.

CDR3 nucleotides: TGTGCCAGCAGCCTAACCGGGACAGGGAATTCACCCCTCCACTTT. Its protein is CASSLTGTGNSPLHF. V is TRBV5-4 and J is TRBJ1-6, with 9 bases fitting TRBD1. Germline CDR1 reads SGHNT; CDR2 reads YYREEE (reference sequence). This CDR3 is built from 15 residues. V was pared by 4 bases and J by 7 bases, with 6 bases of the junction left unmatched.